The text below deals with one T cell receptor beta chain. There is no known antigen for this receptor. There are no base qualities to consult, and no much larger clone falls within one base. At diagnosis, tumor, uninvolved tumor-adjacent lung and peripheral blood were collected and then preserved as a mix of FFPE and fresh-frozen material. For TCR repertoire profiling, the blood samples were analyzed as peripheral blood mononuclear cells. This record comes from a study of T cells in localized non-small cell lung cancer (dated by TCRdb to about 2020). Looking at the study overall: Comparing tumors with uninvolved tumor-adjacent lungs, the study looked at the T cell repertoires of a few hundred patients with early-stage NSCLC. The cohort was made up of a few hundred treatment-naive NSCLC patients whose localized lung tumors had been resected. Of the NSCLC patients, fewer than 150 were male and about a hundred were female, and the mean age was approximately 69 years.

TCR beta CDR3 regions were sequenced from DNA using the immunoSEQ Assay. The authors' pipeline ran thus. To compute T cell density, TCR beta template counts were normalized to usable DNA, which was estimated by amplifying housekeeping genes. Richness was estimated using the preseqR package, with extrapolation to 400,000 templates for PBMC samples and to 120,000 templates for tissue samples. Clonality was calculated as one minus Pielou's evenness. Tissue-enriched TCRs were identified through differential abundance testing performed on productive amino-acid clonotypes, with a minimum total count of 5 and an alpha of 0.1. The Jaccard Index and the Morisita Overlap Index were used to measure repertoire overlap between compartments. GLIPH clustered TCR beta CDR3s with public tetramer-defined viral CDR3s; viral motifs required at least three viral sequences plus V-gene enrichment. Not all clones reach the TCRdb copy of this immuneACCESS table, which keeps in-frame sequences only. Checked studies attribute under half of the gap to unresolved V genes and leave the rest unexplained. Clone size and V and J calls were adopted from that table, with D and trimming inferred from the DNA. This sample is represented by approximately 61,000 clones; 70% to 90% of them were singletons. Together, the top ten hold about 5.6% of the sample.

Here is what the overall study found, with its caveats: Because of the exploratory design, TCR variables were selected using unadjusted p-values without false-discovery rate correction. Because multi-region sequencing of the tumors was not done, intratumor heterogeneity could not be ruled out. The highest T cell clonality was observed in uninvolved tumor-adjacent lung, where clonality exceeded that of tumor, suggesting that antigenic responses were more focused in uninvolved tumor-adjacent lung. A median of about 50 of the top 100 tumor clones turned up in the paired uninvolved adjacent lung, and under 30 of those clones also ranked among the top 100 of that same adjacent lung. Higher blood T cell density associated with longer overall survival, while higher adjacent-lung clonality associated with shorter survival.

Inclusive of the bounding cysteine and phenylalanine, the CDR3 is 15 residues long. Kept here is only the CDR3 DNA, which spans 45 bases and is read in frame from base 1. V loses 2 bases, J loses 2 bases, and the germline ends lie 10 bases apart. CDR1 and CDR2, per the germline V gene, are SGHRS and YFSETQ. The chain couples TRBV5-1 to TRBJ1-4; a weak D assignment points to TRBD1 (6 bases agree). Sequences were derived from peripheral blood, sampled before any cancer treatment. The sequence derives from a woman aged 40 to 75 with stage I lung adenocarcinoma. CDR3 region: CASSLTGRTNEKLFF. The DNA sequence reads TGCGCCAGCAGCTTAACAGGGCGGACTAATGAAAAACTGTTTTTT.